A single sample is the source of the 23 T cell receptor beta chains below, sequenced in a study of graft-versus-host responses after intestinal transplantation. Their cognate antigens are unknown. Here immunoSEQ multiplex PCR was the method, and the copy in TCRdb shows in-frame clones only, minus some. The data contain 90,000 to 130,000 clones, just over 90% of them seen just once; the ten biggest clones take up 0.45% to 0.65%. This specimen consisted of unstimulated CD8+ T cells sorted from spleen or lymph node cells, obtained before intestinal transplant. Receptor source: a human donor who received an intestinal transplant.

The chain has TRBV5-1 and TRBJ2-5; the D gene is possibly TRBD2 (7 bases). Germline assignment: CDR1 SGHRS and CDR2 YFSETQ. V lost 3 bases to trimming and J lost 5 bases, with 14 bases between them. This CDR3 region has 14 residues. CDR3 DNA: TGCGCCAGCAGCTCAAAAGGGGGGGGCGAGACCCAGTACTTC. As protein: CASSSKGGGETQYF. Full variable domain (missing parts from reference TRBV5-1 and TRBJ2-5): KAGVTQTPRYLIKTRGQQVTLSCSPISGHRSVSWYQQTPGQGLQFLFEYFSETQRNKGNFPGRFSGRQFSNSRSEMNVSTLELGDSALYLCASSSKGGGETQYFGPGTRLLVL.

The chain couples TRBV19 to TRBJ2-1; tentatively, D is TRBD2 (6 bases). This CDR3 is 11 amino acids long. V was shortened by 5 bases and J by 10 bases, with 9 bases between the two germline ends. From germline, CDR1 is LNHDA and CDR2 SQIVND (reference sequence). CDR3 region: CASSVAGEQFF. In DNA form, the CDR3 reads TGTGCCAGTAGTGTTGCGGGAGAGCAGTTCTTC.

The J gene is TRBJ1-1, the V gene TRBV20-1; 9 nucleotides line up with TRBD1. The ends lost 6 bases at V and 8 bases at J; junction bases unmatched: 4. There are 11 residues in the CDR3. Germline V lookup: CDR1 DFQATT, CDR2 SNEGSKA (reference sequence). As DNA, the CDR3 is TGCAGTGCCAGAACAGGGGGCGAAGCTTTCTTT. This gives the protein CSARTGGEAFF.

This rearrangement joins TRBV5-1 to TRBJ1-4; D remains ambiguous. Germline V gives CDR1 SGHRS, CDR2 YFSETQ. V was pared by 6 bases and J by 7 bases, with 13 bases between. There are 13 residues in the CDR3. This CDR3 reads CASNPGVGEKLFF. In DNA, the CDR3 is TGCGCCAGCAACCCCGGAGTAGGTGAAAAACTGTTTTTT.

The J gene is TRBJ2-1, the V gene TRBV19; TRBD1 is a possible D gene (6 bases). Germline V gene data show CDR1 as LNHDA and CDR2 as SQIVND (reference sequence). V lost 7 bases and J 9 bases, leaving 10 bases between the germline ends. CDR3 size: 11 residues. The CDR3 nucleotides are TGTGCCAGTACCTCAGGGGTTGAGCAGTTCTTC. Amino acid sequence: CASTSGVEQFF.

The rearrangement uses TRBV27 and TRBJ2-3; D is unresolved. The CDR3 extends over 18 amino acids. V lost 3 bases and J lost 4, with 23 bases in between. CDR1 is MNHEY and CDR2 is SMNVEV in the germline V gene (reference sequence). The CDR3 sequence is CASSLLAFLSPQADTQYF. The DNA for the CDR3 is TGTGCCAGCAGTTTGTTGGCTTTCCTCAGCCCTCAAGCAGATACGCAGTATTTT.

A single count supports this clone. The V and J genes are TRBV15 and TRBJ2-7, with 9 bases lining up with TRBD2. The CDR3 runs 15 residues. CDR1 is LNHNV, CDR2 YYDKDF, per germline (reference sequence). V lost 0 bases and J lost 2; bases outside the gene matches: 2. In DNA form, the CDR3 reads TGTGCCACCAGCAGAGAGACTAGCGGACCCTACGAGCAGTACTTC. Translated, it gives CATSRETSGPYEQYF.

The genes are TRBV19 and TRBJ1-2, with 9 bases matching TRBD1. Germline V gene sequence: CDR1 LNHDA, CDR2 SQIVND (reference sequence). The trim removed 1 base at V and 3 bases at J, leaving 6 bases unmatched. This CDR3 has 16 amino acids. CDR3 in DNA: TGTGCCAGTAGTATAGCTTCGACAGGGGGGGACTATGGCTACACCTTC. Protein product: CASSIASTGGDYGYTF.

The chain carries TRBV19 and TRBJ2-1; D may be TRBD1 or TRBD2 (5 bases each). V dropped 1 base and J dropped 8 bases, with 12 bases sitting between them. Germline loops: CDR1 LNHDA, CDR2 SQIVND (reference sequence). The CDR3 consists of 14 residues. DNA of the CDR3: TGTGCCAGTAGTATAGTCGCCGGGGCGGATGAGCAGTTCTTC. This encodes CASSIVAGADEQFF.

J is TRBJ2-1 and V is TRBV19, with TRBD2 matching over 7 bases. The germline CDR1 and CDR2 sequences are LNHDA and SQIVND (reference sequence). This CDR3 is built from 14 residues. J gave up 6 bases and V 9 bases, and 11 bases lay outside the gene matches. The DNA of the CDR3 is TGTGCCAGCAACGGGGGGTATGGGGTCAATGAGCAGTTCTTC. This encodes CASNGGYGVNEQFF.

This sequence joins TRBV19 and TRBJ1-1; D is unclear. The ends were cut back, 3 bases at V and 3 bases at J, with 11 bases in the middle. CDR3 size: 14 residues. Germline values: CDR1 LNHDA, CDR2 SQIVND (reference sequence). The CDR3 bases are TGTGCCAGTAGTATCCGGACCGAGCACACTGAAGCTTTCTTT. Translation: CASSIRTEHTEAFF.

The sample holds one count of this clone. V usage is TRBV6-1 and J usage is TRBJ2-7; 8 bases map to TRBD1. CDR3 length equals 15 residues. In germline, CDR1 is MNHNS, CDR2 SASEGT. With 3 bases clipped from V and 3 bases from J, the junction kept 7 bases outside the gene matches. CDR3 loop: CASSDPRQGIYEQYF. DNA for the CDR3: TGTGCCAGCAGTGACCCGCGACAGGGGATCTACGAGCAGTACTTC.

This chain joins TRBV28 and TRBJ1-5; the D is unclear. This CDR3 comprises 13 residues. Deletions cut 6 bases from V and 5 bases from J, with 11 bases between. The V gene's germline CDR1 is MDHEN and CDR2 SYDVKM. Here the CDR3 DNA reads TGTGCCAGCAGCGGACTCGAGTATCAGCCCCAGCATTTT. This gives the protein CASSGLEYQPQHF.

This clone was seen a single time. The chain has TRBV19 and TRBJ2-1; D perhaps matches TRBD2 (5 bases). The CDR3 runs to 15 residues. Germline V lookup: CDR1 LNHDA, CDR2 SQIVND (reference sequence). V shed 5 bases and J shed 5 bases, with 16 bases lying between them. CDR3 sequence reads: CASSRLRLTDNEQFF. The CDR3, as DNA: TGTGCCAGTAGTCGCCTGCGACTAACAGACAATGAGCAGTTCTTC.

V is TRBV6-5 and J is TRBJ1-1; D gene ambiguous. Germline lookup yields CDR1 MNHEY and CDR2 SVGAGI. V lost 9 bases to trimming and J lost 0 bases, with 11 bases between them. The CDR3 is made up of 13 amino acids. CDR3 amino acids: CASRVGVNTEAFF. CDR3 DNA sequence: TGTGCCAGTAGGGTGGGAGTGAACACTGAAGCTTTCTTT.

V gene TRBV9 combines with J gene TRBJ2-1; D assignment may be TRBD1 or TRBD2 (5 bases each). The V gene's germline CDR1 is SGDLS and CDR2 YYNGEE. The CDR3 covers 17 residues. The V end lost 4 bases, the J end lost 7 bases, and 24 bases lay between the germline ends. This CDR3 is CASSPREEGPVGNEQFF. DNA of the CDR3: TGTGCCAGCAGCCCCCGGGAAGAGGGGCCGGTGGGGAATGAGCAGTTCTTC. The full variable domain, with the rest looked up from reference TRBV9 and TRBJ2-1, is DSGVTQTPKHLITATGQRVTLRCSPRSGDLSVYWYQQSLDQGLQFLIQYYNGEERAKGNILERFSAQQFPDLHSELNLSSLELGDSALYFCASSPREEGPVGNEQFFGPGTRLTVL.

With respect to this clone: Different DNA sequences within this sample yield the same CDR3. V usage is TRBV19 and J usage is TRBJ1-1; TRBD1 aligns across 7 bases. Trimming cost V 3 bases and J 1 base; bases outside gene matches: 5. From germline, CDR1 is LNHDA and CDR2 SQIVND (reference sequence). The CDR3 loop spans 15 amino acids. For the CDR3, the DNA is TGTGCCAGTAGTATCTCCGGGACAGCGAACACTGAAGCTTTCTTT. Translation gives CASSISGTANTEAFF.

The J gene is TRBJ1-1, the V gene TRBV19; D may be TRBD1 (5 bases). CDR1 and CDR2 (germline): LNHDA, SQIVND (reference sequence). Deletions cut 3 bases from V and 1 base from J, with 9 bases between. The CDR3 spans 14 residues. CDR3 protein: CASSIQGRNTEAFF. The DNA for the CDR3 is TGTGCCAGTAGTATTCAGGGCAGGAACACTGAAGCTTTCTTT. Full variable domain (remainder filled in from reference TRBV19 and TRBJ1-1): DGGITQSPKYLFRKEGQNVTLSCEQNLNHDAMYWYRQDPGQGLRLIYYSQIVNDFQKGDIAEGYSVSREKKESFPLTVTSAQKNPTAFYLCASSIQGRNTEAFFGQGTRLTVV.

This clone was counted only a few times. The rearrangement uses TRBV7-3 and TRBJ2-1; 7 bases align to TRBD1. V lost 2 bases, J lost 2 bases, and 3 bases stayed unmatched. This CDR3 contains 15 residues. From germline, CDR1 is SGHTA and CDR2 FQGTGA. The CDR3 loop reads CASSLQGVAYNEQFF. CDR3 nucleotides: TGTGCCAGCAGCTTACAGGGGGTCGCCTACAATGAGCAGTTCTTC.

The rearrangement links TRBV27 to TRBJ2-7; the D gene is possibly TRBD1 (7 bases). Germline CDR1 is MNHEY and CDR2 is SMNVEV (reference sequence). V was cut by 4 bases and J by 4 bases, with 14 bases left in between. The CDR3 runs to 14 residues. The CDR3 DNA reads as TGTGCCAGCAGTTGGGGGGACAGATTATACGAGCAGTACTTC. It encodes CASSWGDRLYEQYF.

The V call is TRBV5-4, the J call TRBJ2-7, with 12 bases identical to TRBD1. CDR1 and CDR2 from the germline V gene are SGHNT and YYREEE (reference sequence). The CDR3 sequence is 17 residues long. Trimming removed 0 bases from V and 4 bases from J; junction bases left unmatched: 8. The CDR3 sequence: CASSLGKPGQGAYEQYF. In DNA, the CDR3 is TGTGCCAGCAGCTTGGGGAAACCGGGACAGGGGGCGTACGAGCAGTACTTC.

To note about this clone: Other DNA sequences from this sample encode an identical CDR3 as well. This chain uses TRBV5-1 with TRBJ2-1; D unclear. This CDR3 region has 11 residues. CDR1 and CDR2 from the germline V gene are SGHRS and YFSETQ. The ends were cut back, 0 bases at V and 9 bases at J, with 4 bases in the middle. CDR3 nucleotides: TGCGCCAGCAGCTTGGGCGGTGAGCAGTTCTTC. It encodes CASSLGGEQFF. The complete variable domain, with remaining parts taken from reference TRBV5-1 and TRBJ2-1, reads KAGVTQTPRYLIKTRGQQVTLSCSPISGHRSVSWYQQTPGQGLQFLFEYFSETQRNKGNFPGRFSGRQFSNSRSEMNVSTLELGDSALYLCASSLGGEQFFGPGTRLTVL.

The gene calls are TRBV6-5 and TRBJ2-1, with D possibly being TRBD1 or TRBD2 (5 bases each). The V end lost 0 bases, the J end lost 11 bases, and 11 bases lay between the germline ends. The CDR3 is 13 residues long. Germline CDR1 and CDR2: MNHEY and SVGAGI. This CDR3 is CASSYSGTQKQFF. CDR3 DNA: TGTGCCAGCAGTTACTCCGGGACCCAAAAGCAGTTCTTC.